This is a list of T cell receptor beta chains from one sample in a study of cytomegalovirus exposure and HLA in healthy donors. The table came from immunoSEQ multiplex PCR; TCRdb's copy has only in-frame clones and leaves some out. There are under 130,000 clones in the sample; around 66% occur only once, and around 3.3% lies in the top ten. The sample taken for sequencing was PBMCs. The receptors here all came from a woman aged 45 to 65 in good health and CMV-seronegative. The CDR3 runs from the conserved cysteine through the conserved F or W. Each record gives: clone size, J gene, V gene, D gene, CDR3 DNA, CDR3 protein. D genes are given only for firm matches. Not every row has a clone size; where given, it reads once, few, many or a size class.

clone_size: -
j_call: TRBJ2-6
v_call: TRBV7-3
d_call: TRBD1
cdr3_nt: TGTGCCAGCAGCTTAATCGGGACAGGGGGCTCTGGGGCCAACGTCCTGACTTTC
cdr3_aa: CASSLIGTGGSGANVLTF

clone_size: few
j_call: TRBJ1-4
v_call: TRBV4-3
d_call: -
cdr3_nt: TGCGCCAGCAGCCAAGCCCCAGGACACAAGAATGAAAAACTGTTTTTT
cdr3_aa: CASSQAPGHKNEKLFF

clone_size: -
j_call: TRBJ2-7
v_call: TRBV14
d_call: -
cdr3_nt: TGTGCCAGCAGCTTGGTGGGAGCCCTCTCCTACGAGCAGTACTTC
cdr3_aa: CASSLVGALSYEQYF

clone_size: -
j_call: TRBJ2-1
v_call: TRBV2
d_call: TRBD2
cdr3_nt: TGTGCCAGCAGTGAAGGAGCGGGGGGGCGGGGTGAGCAGTTCTTC
cdr3_aa: CASSEGAGGRGEQFF

clone_size: few
j_call: TRBJ2-7
v_call: TRBV5-6
d_call: -
cdr3_nt: TGTGCCAGCAGCTTGGACAGCGGCTACGAGCAGTACTTC
cdr3_aa: CASSLDSGYEQYF

clone_size: -
j_call: TRBJ1-1
v_call: TRBV27
d_call: -
cdr3_nt: TGTGCCAGCAGTTTATACACAGCAGCGGCCACTGAAGCTTTCTTT
cdr3_aa: CASSLYTAAATEAFF

clone_size: -
j_call: TRBJ2-7
v_call: TRBV6-1
d_call: -
cdr3_nt: TGTGCCAGCACATGGAGGGGGCCTCGGGACGAGCAGTACTTC
cdr3_aa: CASTWRGPRDEQYF

clone_size: few
j_call: TRBJ2-2
v_call: TRBV5-6
d_call: TRBD2
cdr3_nt: TGTGCCAGCAGCCCCGTCGGGGGGACCAACACCGGGGAGCTGTTTTTT
cdr3_aa: CASSPVGGTNTGELFF

clone_size: -
j_call: TRBJ1-3
v_call: TRBV18
d_call: -
cdr3_nt: TGTGCCAGCTCACTATCCGCAGTTTCCTCTGGAAACACCATATATTTT
cdr3_aa: CASSLSAVSSGNTIYF

clone_size: -
j_call: TRBJ2-7
v_call: TRBV7-9
d_call: TRBD1
cdr3_nt: TGTGCCAGCAGCCCTAAAGGGACAGACTACGAGCAGTACTTC
cdr3_aa: CASSPKGTDYEQYF

clone_size: -
j_call: TRBJ2-1
v_call: TRBV14
d_call: -
cdr3_nt: TGTGCCAGCAGCCAAGTAAAAAGGAGCGGAGCCTACAATGAGCAGTTCTTC
cdr3_aa: CASSQVKRSGAYNEQFF

clone_size: -
j_call: TRBJ2-5
v_call: TRBV5-1
d_call: -
cdr3_nt: TGCGCCAGCAGAAGACAGCAAGAGACCCAGTACTTC
cdr3_aa: CASRRQQETQYF

clone_size: -
j_call: TRBJ1-5
v_call: TRBV29-1
d_call: TRBD1
cdr3_nt: TGCAGCGTGAGGGCAGGGGGCGGTCAGCCCCAGCATTTT
cdr3_aa: CSVRAGGGQPQHF

clone_size: few
j_call: TRBJ2-5
v_call: TRBV7-9
d_call: TRBD1
cdr3_nt: TGTGCCAGCAGCCCCCCGCCGGGACAGGCTTCCCGGGAGACCCAGTACTTC
cdr3_aa: CASSPPPGQASRETQYF

clone_size: -
j_call: TRBJ1-4
v_call: TRBV28
d_call: -
cdr3_nt: TGTGCCAGCAGGCAAGGACAGTCTAATGAAAAACTGTTTTTT
cdr3_aa: CASRQGQSNEKLFF

clone_size: -
j_call: TRBJ2-2
v_call: TRBV29-1
d_call: -
cdr3_nt: TGCAGCGTTGGCGGCAGGGGGGCGAACACTGGGGAGCTGTTTTTT
cdr3_aa: CSVGGRGANTGELFF

clone_size: once
j_call: TRBJ1-4
v_call: TRBV7-8
d_call: -
cdr3_nt: TGTGCCAGCAGCTTAGCAGGAGGGGTGGGCCTTATGAATGAAAAACTGTTTTTT
cdr3_aa: CASSLAGGVGLMNEKLFF

clone_size: -
j_call: TRBJ2-3
v_call: TRBV5-7
d_call: TRBD1
cdr3_nt: TGTGCCAGCAGCCTTCAGGGACAGGTACACAATACGCAGTATTTT
cdr3_aa: CASSLQGQVHNTQYF

clone_size: few
j_call: TRBJ1-3
v_call: TRBV5-1
d_call: -
cdr3_nt: TGCGCCAGCAGCTTGGCGAGTTCTGGAAACACCATATATTTT
cdr3_aa: CASSLASSGNTIYF

clone_size: -
j_call: TRBJ2-3
v_call: TRBV2
d_call: TRBD2
cdr3_nt: TGTGCCAGCAGTGGTAGCGGGAGAAGGTCAGATACGCAGTATTTT
cdr3_aa: CASSGSGRRSDTQYF

clone_size: -
j_call: TRBJ1-1
v_call: TRBV7-2
d_call: -
cdr3_nt: TGTGCCAGCAGCCAAGGACAGAACACTGAAGCTTTCTTT
cdr3_aa: CASSQGQNTEAFF

clone_size: -
j_call: TRBJ2-7
v_call: TRBV21-1
d_call: -
cdr3_nt: TGTGCCAGCACCTCCGGACAGGGGCGCGGCGAGCAGTACTTC
cdr3_aa: CASTSGQGRGEQYF

clone_size: -
j_call: TRBJ2-3
v_call: TRBV19
d_call: -
cdr3_nt: TGTGCCAGTAGTATCCGACAGTTTAGCACAGATACGCAGTATTTT
cdr3_aa: CASSIRQFSTDTQYF

clone_size: -
j_call: TRBJ1-2
v_call: TRBV19
d_call: -
cdr3_nt: TGTGCCAGTATGGCCAGGGGTAACTATGGCTACACCTTC
cdr3_aa: CASMARGNYGYTF

clone_size: -
j_call: TRBJ1-4
v_call: TRBV6-5
d_call: TRBD1
cdr3_nt: TGTGCCAGCAGCCCCGGACAGGGACGTGAAAAACTGTTTTTT
cdr3_aa: CASSPGQGREKLFF

clone_size: -
j_call: TRBJ1-1
v_call: TRBV27
d_call: TRBD1
cdr3_nt: TGTGCCAGCAGTCCCGGGGACAGGCTGAACACTGAAGCTTTCTTT
cdr3_aa: CASSPGDRLNTEAFF

clone_size: -
j_call: TRBJ2-2
v_call: TRBV2
d_call: TRBD2
cdr3_nt: TGTGCCAGCAGTTTAGAAGCGGGGGACACCGGGGAGCTGTTTTTT
cdr3_aa: CASSLEAGDTGELFF

clone_size: -
j_call: TRBJ1-1
v_call: TRBV5-1
d_call: TRBD1
cdr3_nt: TGCGCCAGCAGCTTGAGACAGGGGATGAACACTGAAGCTTTCTTT
cdr3_aa: CASSLRQGMNTEAFF

clone_size: -
j_call: TRBJ1-2
v_call: TRBV27
d_call: -
cdr3_nt: TGTGCCAGCAGTCGAGGAGCAGGGTTCTATGGCTACACCTTC
cdr3_aa: CASSRGAGFYGYTF

clone_size: -
j_call: TRBJ2-3
v_call: TRBV7-9
d_call: -
cdr3_nt: TGTGCCAGCAGCTTAGAGGCGGGGACAGTCCTAGATACGCAGTATTTT
cdr3_aa: CASSLEAGTVLDTQYF

clone_size: -
j_call: TRBJ2-3
v_call: TRBV6-1
d_call: TRBD2
cdr3_nt: TGTGCCAGCGCGGAGCGGGAGGGCTCGGATACGCAGTATTTT
cdr3_aa: CASAEREGSDTQYF

clone_size: -
j_call: TRBJ2-2
v_call: TRBV19
d_call: -
cdr3_nt: TGTGCCAGTAGAGGTCTAGCGAACACCGGGGAGCTGTTTTTT
cdr3_aa: CASRGLANTGELFF

clone_size: few
j_call: TRBJ1-2
v_call: TRBV10-2
d_call: TRBD1
cdr3_nt: TGCGCCAGCAGTGAGTCCCGGGGACGGGCTTGGACAGGGGCATATGGCTACACCTTC
cdr3_aa: CASSESRGRAWTGAYGYTF

clone_size: -
j_call: TRBJ2-5
v_call: TRBV6-1
d_call: TRBD2
cdr3_nt: TGTGCCAGCACAGCGGGAGGCCGGCAGTTACAGTACTTC
cdr3_aa: CASTAGGRQLQYF

clone_size: few
j_call: TRBJ2-5
v_call: TRBV5-4
d_call: TRBD2
cdr3_nt: TGTGCCAGCAGCTTGTCTGCGGGAGGGCCCGGAGAGACCCAGTACTTC
cdr3_aa: CASSLSAGGPGETQYF

clone_size: many
j_call: TRBJ2-5
v_call: TRBV5-4
d_call: TRBD2
cdr3_nt: TGTGCCAGCAGTCGGGGACTAGCGGAGCAAGAGACCCAGTACTTC
cdr3_aa: CASSRGLAEQETQYF

clone_size: -
j_call: TRBJ2-5
v_call: TRBV28
d_call: TRBD1
cdr3_nt: TGTGCCAGCACCACGGGACAGGGGGGGAGAGAGACCCAGTACTTC
cdr3_aa: CASTTGQGGRETQYF

clone_size: -
j_call: TRBJ2-5
v_call: TRBV10-2
d_call: TRBD2
cdr3_nt: TGCGCCAGCAGCCCACTAGCGGGAGGGGAGACCCAGTACTTC
cdr3_aa: CASSPLAGGETQYF

clone_size: -
j_call: TRBJ2-1
v_call: TRBV5-1
d_call: TRBD2
cdr3_nt: TGCGCCAGCAGCCTCCTAGCGGGTAGCTACAATGAGCAGTTCTTC
cdr3_aa: CASSLLAGSYNEQFF

clone_size: once
j_call: TRBJ2-3
v_call: TRBV7-9
d_call: TRBD2
cdr3_nt: TGTGCCAGCAGCCGGCTAGCGGGGAGCACAGATACGCAGTATTTT
cdr3_aa: CASSRLAGSTDTQYF

clone_size: -
j_call: TRBJ1-1
v_call: TRBV6-4
d_call: -
cdr3_nt: TGTGCCAGCAGTGACTCCCCCATCTTCGGGGGGCGAACTGAAGCTTTCTTT
cdr3_aa: CASSDSPIFGGRTEAFF

clone_size: few
j_call: TRBJ1-6
v_call: TRBV7-9
d_call: -
cdr3_nt: TGTGCCAGCAGCTCACTCCATCTAGGGGATTCACCCCTCCACTTT
cdr3_aa: CASSSLHLGDSPLHF

clone_size: -
j_call: TRBJ1-1
v_call: TRBV5-4
d_call: -
cdr3_nt: TGTGCCAGCAGCGCGTCGACAGGAGAGAACACTGAAGCTTTCTTT
cdr3_aa: CASSASTGENTEAFF

clone_size: -
j_call: TRBJ2-5
v_call: TRBV2
d_call: -
cdr3_nt: TGTGCCAGCAGGGTTACAGAAAGTAAAGAGACCCAGTACTTC
cdr3_aa: CASRVTESKETQYF

clone_size: -
j_call: TRBJ1-1
v_call: TRBV7-9
d_call: -
cdr3_nt: TGTGCCAGCAGCTTAAGCCCCGAGACTGAAGCTTTCTTT
cdr3_aa: CASSLSPETEAFF

clone_size: -
j_call: TRBJ2-5
v_call: TRBV10-3
d_call: -
cdr3_nt: TGTGCCATCAGTGCCAGGATACAGGAGACCCAGTACTTC
cdr3_aa: CAISARIQETQYF

clone_size: few
j_call: TRBJ1-1
v_call: TRBV11-2
d_call: -
cdr3_nt: TGTGCCAGCAGCTTCCGCACCCTATACCCCGGGGAAGCTTTCTTT
cdr3_aa: CASSFRTLYPGEAFF

clone_size: -
j_call: TRBJ1-1
v_call: TRBV28
d_call: -
cdr3_nt: TGTGCCAGCAGTGTTGGAAGGGGAGCTTTCTTT
cdr3_aa: CASSVGRGAFF

clone_size: few
j_call: TRBJ2-6
v_call: TRBV5-1
d_call: TRBD1
cdr3_nt: TGCGCCAGCAGCGTAGACAGGGGGCTTGGGGCCAACGTCCTGACTTTC
cdr3_aa: CASSVDRGLGANVLTF

clone_size: -
j_call: TRBJ2-3
v_call: TRBV4-3
d_call: TRBD2
cdr3_nt: TGCGCCAGCAGTCTTACTGAGCGGGGGTTCACAGATACGCAGTATTTT
cdr3_aa: CASSLTERGFTDTQYF

clone_size: -
j_call: TRBJ1-5
v_call: TRBV2
d_call: -
cdr3_nt: TGTGCCAGCAGCGCGAGGGTCAATGAAGATCAGCCCCAGCATTTT
cdr3_aa: CASSARVNEDQPQHF

clone_size: -
j_call: TRBJ1-4
v_call: TRBV7-9
d_call: -
cdr3_nt: TGTGCCAGCAGCTTAATGGACGGGGATAATGAAAAACTGTTTTTT
cdr3_aa: CASSLMDGDNEKLFF

clone_size: -
j_call: TRBJ2-7
v_call: TRBV19
d_call: TRBD1
cdr3_nt: TGTGCCAGTAGTGTGGGACAGGGGGCCTACGAGCAGTACTTC
cdr3_aa: CASSVGQGAYEQYF